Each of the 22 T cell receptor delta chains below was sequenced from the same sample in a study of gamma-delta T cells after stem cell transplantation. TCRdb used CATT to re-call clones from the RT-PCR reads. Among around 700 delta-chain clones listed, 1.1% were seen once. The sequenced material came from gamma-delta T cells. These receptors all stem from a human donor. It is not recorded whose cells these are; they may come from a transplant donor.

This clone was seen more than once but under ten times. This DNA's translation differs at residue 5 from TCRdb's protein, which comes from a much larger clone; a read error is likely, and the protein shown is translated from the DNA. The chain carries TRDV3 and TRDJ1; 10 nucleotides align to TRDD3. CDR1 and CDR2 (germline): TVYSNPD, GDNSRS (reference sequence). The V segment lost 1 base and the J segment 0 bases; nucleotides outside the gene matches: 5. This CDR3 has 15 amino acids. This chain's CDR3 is CAFTHGGYDTDKLIF. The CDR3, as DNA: TGTGCCTTTACCCACGGGGGATACGACACCGATAAACTCATCTTT.

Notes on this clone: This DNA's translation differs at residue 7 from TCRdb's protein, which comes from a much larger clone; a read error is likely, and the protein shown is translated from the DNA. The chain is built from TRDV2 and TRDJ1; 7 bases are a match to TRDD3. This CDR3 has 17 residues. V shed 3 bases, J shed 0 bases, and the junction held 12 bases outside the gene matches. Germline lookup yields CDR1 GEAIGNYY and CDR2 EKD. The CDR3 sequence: CACDPVEDTTHTDKLIF. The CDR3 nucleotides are TGTGCCTGTGACCCCGTGGAGGATACGACCCACACCGATAAACTCATCTTT.

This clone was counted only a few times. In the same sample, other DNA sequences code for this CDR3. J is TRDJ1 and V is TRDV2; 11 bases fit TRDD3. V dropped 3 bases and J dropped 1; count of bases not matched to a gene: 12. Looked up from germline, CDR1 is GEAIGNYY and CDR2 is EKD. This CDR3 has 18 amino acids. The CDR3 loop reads CACDPVGDTPTGTDKLIF. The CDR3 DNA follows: TGTGCCTGTGACCCCGTGGGGGATACGCCTACGGGCACCGATAAACTCATCTTT.

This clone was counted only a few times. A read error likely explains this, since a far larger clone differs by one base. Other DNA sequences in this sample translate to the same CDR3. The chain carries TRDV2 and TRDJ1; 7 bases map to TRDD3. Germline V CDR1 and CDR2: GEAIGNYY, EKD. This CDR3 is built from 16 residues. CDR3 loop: CACDTVGGRPTDKLIF. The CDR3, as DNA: TGCGCCTGTGACACCGTTGGGGGACGTCCTACCGATAAACTCATCTTT.

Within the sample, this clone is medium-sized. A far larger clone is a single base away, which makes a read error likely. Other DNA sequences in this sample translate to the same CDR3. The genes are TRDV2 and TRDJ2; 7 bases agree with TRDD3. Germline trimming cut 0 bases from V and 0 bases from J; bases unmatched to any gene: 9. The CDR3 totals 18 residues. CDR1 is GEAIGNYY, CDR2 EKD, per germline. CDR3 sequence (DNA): TGTGCCTGTGACACCCTGGGGGCCACCCCCTCTTTGACAGCACAACTCTTCTTT. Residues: CACDTLGATPSLTAQLFF.

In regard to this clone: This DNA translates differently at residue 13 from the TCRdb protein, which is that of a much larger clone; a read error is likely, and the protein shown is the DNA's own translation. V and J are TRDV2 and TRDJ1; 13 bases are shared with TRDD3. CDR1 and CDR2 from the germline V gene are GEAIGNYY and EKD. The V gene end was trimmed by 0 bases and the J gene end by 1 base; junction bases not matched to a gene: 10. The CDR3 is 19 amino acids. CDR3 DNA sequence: TGTGCCTGTGACACCTTACTGGGGGATACGCCTACGTGCACCGATAAACTCATCTTT. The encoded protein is CACDTLLGDTPTCTDKLIF.

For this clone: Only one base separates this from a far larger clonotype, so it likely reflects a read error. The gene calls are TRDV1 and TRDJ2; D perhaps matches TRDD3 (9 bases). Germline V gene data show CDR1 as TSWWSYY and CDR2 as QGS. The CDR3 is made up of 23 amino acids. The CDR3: CALEERSGFLRYWGTSLTAQLFF. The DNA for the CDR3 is TGTGCTCTTGAGGAACGCTCGGGCTTCCTACGATACTGGGGGACCTCTTTGACAGCACAACTCTTCTTT.

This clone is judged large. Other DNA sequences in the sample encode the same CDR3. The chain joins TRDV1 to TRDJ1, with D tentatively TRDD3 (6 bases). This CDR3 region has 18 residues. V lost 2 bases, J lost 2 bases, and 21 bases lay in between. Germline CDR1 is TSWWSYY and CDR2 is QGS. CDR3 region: CALGEMSPWGPGTDKLIF. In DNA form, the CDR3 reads TGTGCTCTTGGGGAAATGTCGCCTTGGGGGCCTGGGACCGATAAACTCATCTTT.

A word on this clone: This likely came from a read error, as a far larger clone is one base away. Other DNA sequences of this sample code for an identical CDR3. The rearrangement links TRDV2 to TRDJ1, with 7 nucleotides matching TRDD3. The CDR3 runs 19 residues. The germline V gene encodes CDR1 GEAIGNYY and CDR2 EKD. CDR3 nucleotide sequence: TGTGCCTGTGACACCGTACTGGGGACCCCGGGGGTGTACACCGATAAGCTCATCTTT. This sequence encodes CACDTVLGTPGVYTDKLIF.

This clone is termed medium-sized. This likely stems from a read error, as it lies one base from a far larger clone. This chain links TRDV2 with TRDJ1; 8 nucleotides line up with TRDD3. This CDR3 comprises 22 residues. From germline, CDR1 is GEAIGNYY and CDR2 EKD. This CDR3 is CACDTLPTPLTGGHPYTDKPIF. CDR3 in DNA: TGTGCCTGTGACACCTTGCCTACCCCACTTACTGGGGGGCATCCTTACACCGATAAACCCATCTTT.

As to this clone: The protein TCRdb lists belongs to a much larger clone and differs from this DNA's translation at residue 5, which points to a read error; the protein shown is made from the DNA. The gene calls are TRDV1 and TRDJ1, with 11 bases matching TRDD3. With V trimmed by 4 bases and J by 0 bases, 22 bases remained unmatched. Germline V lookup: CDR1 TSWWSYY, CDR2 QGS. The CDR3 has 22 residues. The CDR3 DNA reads TGTGCTCTTGGGGGCCCGAACTTCCTACCTGGGGGATACTCCGCCGACACCGATAAACTCATCTTT. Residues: CALGGPNFLPGGYSADTDKLIF.

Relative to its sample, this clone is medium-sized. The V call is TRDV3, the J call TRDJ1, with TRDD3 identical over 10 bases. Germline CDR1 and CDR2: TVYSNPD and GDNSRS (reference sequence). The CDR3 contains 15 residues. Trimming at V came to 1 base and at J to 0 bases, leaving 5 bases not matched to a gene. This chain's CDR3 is CAFTPGGYDTDKLIF. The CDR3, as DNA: TGTGCCTTTACCCCCGGGGGATACGACACCGATAAACTCATCTTT.

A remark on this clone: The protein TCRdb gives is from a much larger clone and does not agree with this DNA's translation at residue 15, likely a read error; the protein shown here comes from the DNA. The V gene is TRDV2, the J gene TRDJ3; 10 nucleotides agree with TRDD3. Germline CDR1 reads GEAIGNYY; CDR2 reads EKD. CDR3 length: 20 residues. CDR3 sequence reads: CACDIVLGDSYSWDIRQMFF. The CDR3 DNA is TGTGCCTGTGACATCGTACTGGGGGATTCCTACTCCTGGGACATCCGACAGATGTTTTTC.

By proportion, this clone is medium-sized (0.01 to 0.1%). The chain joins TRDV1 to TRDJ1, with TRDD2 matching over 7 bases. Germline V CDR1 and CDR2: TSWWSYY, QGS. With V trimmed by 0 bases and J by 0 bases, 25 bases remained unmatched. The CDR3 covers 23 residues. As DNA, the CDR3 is TGTGCTCTTGGGGAACTACCCCACCACCCCCAACGTTCCTTCCTTTCTTACACCGATAAACTCATCTTT. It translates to CALGELPHHPQRSFLSYTDKLIF.

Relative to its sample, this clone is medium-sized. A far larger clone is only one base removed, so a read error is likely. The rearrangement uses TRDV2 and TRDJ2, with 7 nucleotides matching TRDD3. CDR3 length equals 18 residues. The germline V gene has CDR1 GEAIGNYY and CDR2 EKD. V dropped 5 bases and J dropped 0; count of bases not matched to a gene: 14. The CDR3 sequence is CACGTLGATPSLTAQLFF. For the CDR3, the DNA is TGTGCCTGTGGCACTCTGGGGGCCACCCCCTCTTTGACAGCACAACTCTTCTTT.

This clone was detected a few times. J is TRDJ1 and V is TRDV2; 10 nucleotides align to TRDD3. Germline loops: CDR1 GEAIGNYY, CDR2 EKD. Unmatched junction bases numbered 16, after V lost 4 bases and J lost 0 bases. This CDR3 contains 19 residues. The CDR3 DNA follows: TGTGCCTGTGAAAGACTCGTACTGGGGGATCGGGAGGACACCGATAAACTCATCTTT. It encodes CACERLVLGDREDTDKLIF.

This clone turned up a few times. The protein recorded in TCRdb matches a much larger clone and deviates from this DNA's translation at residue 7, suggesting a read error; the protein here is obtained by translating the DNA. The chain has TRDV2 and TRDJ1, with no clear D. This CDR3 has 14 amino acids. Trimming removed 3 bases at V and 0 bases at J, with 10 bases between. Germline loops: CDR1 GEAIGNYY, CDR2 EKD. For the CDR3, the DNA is TGTGCCTGTGACCCCTGGAGGAACACCGATAAACTCATCTTT. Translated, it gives CACDPWRNTDKLIF.

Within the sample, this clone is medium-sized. The CDR3: CALGETVPEYWVGRTDKLIF. In DNA, the CDR3 is TGTGCTCTTGGGGAAACGGTCCCAGAGTACTGGGTTGGAAGAACCGATAAACTCATCTTT. This chain uses TRDV1 with TRDJ1; a weak D match, TRDD3 (6 bases). The CDR3 consists of 20 residues. V was clipped by 2 bases and J by 2 bases, with 27 bases between them. Germline V CDR1 and CDR2: TSWWSYY, QGS.

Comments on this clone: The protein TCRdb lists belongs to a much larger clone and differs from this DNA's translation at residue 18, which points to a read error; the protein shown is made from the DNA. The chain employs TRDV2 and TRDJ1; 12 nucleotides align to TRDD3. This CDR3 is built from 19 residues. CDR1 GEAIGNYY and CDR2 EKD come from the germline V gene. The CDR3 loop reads CACDTLSGGYAGYTDKLTF. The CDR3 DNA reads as TGTGCCTGTGACACGTTGTCTGGGGGATACGCGGGGTACACCGATAAACTCACCTTT.

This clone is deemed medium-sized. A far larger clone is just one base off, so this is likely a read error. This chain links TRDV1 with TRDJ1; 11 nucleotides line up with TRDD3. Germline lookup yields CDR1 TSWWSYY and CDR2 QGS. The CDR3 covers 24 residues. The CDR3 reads CALGGDGLPLIWGILGPYTDKPIF. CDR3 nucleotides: TGTGCTCTTGGGGGAGACGGCCTCCCTCTGATCTGGGGGATACTTGGGCCTTACACCGATAAACCCATCTTT.

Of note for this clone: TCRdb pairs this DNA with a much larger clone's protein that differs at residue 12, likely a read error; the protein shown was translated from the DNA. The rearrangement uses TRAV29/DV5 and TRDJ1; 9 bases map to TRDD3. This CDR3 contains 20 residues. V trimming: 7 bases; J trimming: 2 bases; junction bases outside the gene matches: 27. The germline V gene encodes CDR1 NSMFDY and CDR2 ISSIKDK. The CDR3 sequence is CATPSPGMGDMKERTDKLIF. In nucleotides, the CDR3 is TGTGCAACCCCCTCCCCGGGGATGGGGGATATGAAGGAAAGAACCGATAAACTCATCTTT.

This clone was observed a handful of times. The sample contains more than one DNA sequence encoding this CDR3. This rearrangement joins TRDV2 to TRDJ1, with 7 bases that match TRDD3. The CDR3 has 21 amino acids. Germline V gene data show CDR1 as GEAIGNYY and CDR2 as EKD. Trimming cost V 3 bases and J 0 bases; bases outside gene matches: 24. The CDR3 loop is CACDPILNWGSMGTYTDKLIF. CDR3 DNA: TGTGCCTGTGACCCCATCCTAAACTGGGGATCCATGGGGACGTACACCGATAAACTCATCTTT.